What follows is one TCR beta chain and its context. Its matching antigen is unknown. These data originate in a study of cytomegalovirus exposure and HLA in healthy donors. This CDR3 comprises 15 residues. Trimming stripped 1 base from V and 0 bases from J, with 11 bases between. The germline V gene has CDR1 GTSNPN and CDR2 SVGIG (reference sequence). PCR amplification relied on 60 Vbeta primers (plus 13 Jbeta primers). TCRdb's copy holds only in-frame clones and misses some; the assay was immunoSEQ multiplex PCR. The sample shows about 160,000 clones, approximately 80% of them seen only once. Study results and caveats: The dataset shows that most TCR sequences were rare, while some public TCRs occurred in many donors. Reportedly, TCR beta sequences accurately predicted HLA-A and HLA-B alleles in most subjects. Most likely, a cluster of highly shared sequence variants arose as a sequencing artifact.

The sequence was collected from a woman aged 25-40 years in good health and CMV-seronegative. Sequenced sample: PBMCs. The chain is built from TRBV30 and TRBJ2-3; D unclear. The CDR3 bases are TGTGCCTGGAGTGGACATATCCAAAGCACAGATACGCAGTATTTT. Residues: CAWSGHIQSTDTQYF.